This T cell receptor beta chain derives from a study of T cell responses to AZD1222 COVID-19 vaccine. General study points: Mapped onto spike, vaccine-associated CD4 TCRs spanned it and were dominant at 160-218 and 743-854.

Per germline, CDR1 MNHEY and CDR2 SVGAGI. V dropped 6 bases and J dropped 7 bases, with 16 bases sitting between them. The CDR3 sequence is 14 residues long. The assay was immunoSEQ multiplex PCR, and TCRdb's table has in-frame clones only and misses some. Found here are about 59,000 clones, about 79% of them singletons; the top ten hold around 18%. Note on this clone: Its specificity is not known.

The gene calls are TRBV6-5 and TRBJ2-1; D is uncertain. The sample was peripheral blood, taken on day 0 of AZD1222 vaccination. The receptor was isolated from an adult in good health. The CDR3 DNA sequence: TGTGCCAGCAGCCATAGTCTTGGGGAAAATGAGCAGTTCTTC. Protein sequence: CASSHSLGENEQFF.